A selection of T cell receptor beta chains follows, all from one sample in a study of shared clonotypes between healthy human individuals. Only in-frame clones appear in the TCRdb table, and some are missing; sequencing was by immunoSEQ multiplex PCR. The data show about 1.1 million clones, 78% seen once. The source material was memory CD4+ T cells from PBMCs. The receptors derive from a young man in good health. Some clones in this sample may be carry-over from other donors' samples. The CDR3 runs from the conserved cysteine through the conserved F or W. The order of the fields is clone size, D gene, V gene, J gene, CDR3 DNA, CDR3 protein. D genes are given only for firm matches. A row's size may be missing; if present it is once, few, many or a size class.

.	.	TRBV4-1	TRBJ1-4	TGCGCCAGCAGCCCTGGACCCGGGACCCAGGAAAAACTGTTTTTT	CASSPGPGTQEKLFF
.	.	TRBV19	TRBJ1-4	TGTGCCAGTGGTCAATCTGCAACTAATGAAAAACTGTTTTTT	CASGQSATNEKLFF
.	.	TRBV30	TRBJ2-5	TGTGCCTGGAGTGTCTCAGAGACCCAGTACTTC	CAWSVSETQYF
.	TRBD2	TRBV2	TRBJ2-7	TGTGCCAGCAGTGCTTTAACTAGCGGGAACGAGCAGTACTTC	CASSALTSGNEQYF
.	TRBD1	TRBV7-8	TRBJ1-5	TGTGCCAGCAGCCGTGCCGGGACAGGGCGTCGACAGCCCCAGCATTTT	CASSRAGTGRRQPQHF
.	TRBD2	TRBV5-1	TRBJ2-5	TGCGCCAGCAGCTTGGGACTAGCGGGAGTTCAAGAGACCCAGTACTTC	CASSLGLAGVQETQYF
.	.	TRBV19	TRBJ1-2	TGTGCCAGTAGTATTCGAGCGGCGCCCTATGGCTACACCTTC	CASSIRAAPYGYTF
.	.	TRBV5-1	TRBJ1-1	TGCGCCAGCAGCTTGGGAACAGGCCTGAACACTGAAGCTTTCTTT	CASSLGTGLNTEAFF
few	.	TRBV7-8	TRBJ1-6	TGTGCCAGCAGCTTACGGCAGGTGGACTCACCCCTCCACTTT	CASSLRQVDSPLHF
.	.	TRBV5-7	TRBJ1-5	TGTGCCAGCAGACTGGACCACCCCGGTCAGCCCCAGCATTTT	CASRLDHPGQPQHF
once	.	TRBV5-1	TRBJ2-3	TGCGCCAGCAGCCTGATAGGACGGGGGAGTCGCACAGATACGCAGTATTTT	CASSLIGRGSRTDTQYF
once	.	TRBV11-2	TRBJ1-1	TGTGCCAGCAGCCCCCCGGGGGGGACTGAAGCTTTCTTT	CASSPPGGTEAFF
.	.	TRBV7-2	TRBJ2-7	TGTGCCAGCAGCTTAAGCAGGGCCTCCTACGAGCAGTACTTC	CASSLSRASYEQYF
.	.	TRBV7-9	TRBJ1-4	TGTGCCAGCAGGGGTCAGGAGGAAAATGAAAAACTGTTTTTT	CASRGQEENEKLFF
.	.	TRBV5-6	TRBJ2-5	TGTGCCAGCAGCCCCAAACGGGGAGGAGAGACCCAGTACTTC	CASSPKRGGETQYF
.	.	TRBV4-2	TRBJ2-3	TGTGCCAGCAGCCAAGGACGTGGCACAGATACGCAGTATTTT	CASSQGRGTDTQYF
.	.	TRBV5-6	TRBJ1-3	TGTGCCAGCAGCTTAGGGGCGCAAGTGGGAAACACCATATATTTT	CASSLGAQVGNTIYF
.	.	TRBV28	TRBJ1-1	TGTGCCAGCAGTTTTTTGGGAACCACTGAAGCTTTCTTT	CASSFLGTTEAFF
.	TRBD1	TRBV19	TRBJ1-5	TGTGCCAGTAGTACCTACAGGGGTGGTCAGCCCCAGCATTTT	CASSTYRGGQPQHF
.	.	TRBV18	TRBJ1-1	TGTGCCAGCTCACCCGATCGGATTAACACTGAAGCTTTCTTT	CASSPDRINTEAFF
.	.	TRBV5-4	TRBJ2-1	TGTGCCAGCAGCGATGGTTGGTCCTACAATGAGCAGTTCTTC	CASSDGWSYNEQFF
.	.	TRBV5-1	TRBJ1-5	TGCGCCAGCAGCCCGGGCCATGGGGACAACAATCAGCCCCAGCATTTT	CASSPGHGDNNQPQHF
.	TRBD1	TRBV5-6	TRBJ1-1	TGTGCCAGCAGCCCGGGACAGGGGAGGACTGAAGCTTTCTTT	CASSPGQGRTEAFF
.	TRBD1	TRBV29-1	TRBJ1-5	TGCAGCGTGAGGGGGCGGACAGGGGGCAATCAGCCCCAGCATTTT	CSVRGRTGGNQPQHF
.	.	TRBV19	TRBJ2-1	TGTGCCAGTAGGGGACGGAGCTCCTACAATGAGCAGTTCTTC	CASRGRSSYNEQFF
.	.	TRBV5-6	TRBJ2-6	TGTGCCAGCAGCCAAACTGGGGCCAACGTCCTGACTTTC	CASSQTGANVLTF
.	.	TRBV4-3	TRBJ2-1	TGCGCCAGCAGCCAAGCTGGAGACGGTAGGATCCGCCCCTACAATGAGCAGTTCTTC	CASSQAGDGRIRPYNEQFF
.	.	TRBV5-4	TRBJ1-5	TGTGCCAGCAGCGAGGGGGGTTATAGCAATCAGCCCCAGCATTTT	CASSEGGYSNQPQHF
.	TRBD1	TRBV7-3	TRBJ2-1	TGTGCCAGCAGCTTAATCCCGACAGGGAATTCCTACAATGAGCAGTTCTTC	CASSLIPTGNSYNEQFF
.	.	TRBV9	TRBJ1-4	TGTGCCAGCAGCGTAACGTCAACTAATGAAAAACTGTTTTTT	CASSVTSTNEKLFF
.	.	TRBV28	TRBJ2-3	TGTGCCAGCAGTTTCCCTACCCTTACGCAGTATTTT	CASSFPTLTQYF
.	.	TRBV6-1	TRBJ1-2	TGTGCCAGCAGCTACCGATCCCAAAGCTTC	CASSYRSQSF
.	.	TRBV4-2	TRBJ2-3	TGTGCCAGCAGCCAAGTGGCCCCTAGCACAGATACGCAGTATTTT	CASSQVAPSTDTQYF
.	.	TRBV4-1	TRBJ2-1	TGCGCCAGCAGCCCGGGGGTACACGGTGAGCAGTTCTTC	CASSPGVHGEQFF
few	.	TRBV30	TRBJ1-1	TGTGCCTGGGTTAGGCTGACTGAAGCTTTCTTT	CAWVRLTEAFF
.	.	TRBV6-5	TRBJ1-5	TGTGCCAGCAGACCCTACAGGGCCCAGCCCCAGCATTTT	CASRPYRAQPQHF
few	.	TRBV4-1	TRBJ2-7	TGCGCCAGCAGCCAAGAAGATACTAGCAACTACGAGCAGTACTTC	CASSQEDTSNYEQYF
.	TRBD2	TRBV5-1	TRBJ2-4	TGCGCCAGCAGTCCCCGGGGGGGGCCCTCGGAAGGCATTCAGTACTTC	CASSPRGGPSEGIQYF
.	.	TRBV7-2	TRBJ2-7	TGTGCCAGCAGCTTAGAACCAGTAGGATCCTACGAGCAGTACTTC	CASSLEPVGSYEQYF
.	TRBD2	TRBV18	TRBJ2-1	TGTGCCAGCTCACCGGGACTAGCGGACGACAATGAGCAGTTCTTC	CASSPGLADDNEQFF
.	.	TRBV18	TRBJ1-3	TGTGCCAGCTCACCAGGTGTAGGCTCTGGAAACACCATATATTTT	CASSPGVGSGNTIYF
.	.	TRBV4-3	TRBJ1-3	TGCGCCAGCAGCCAAGATGCAGGGGAAGGAAACACCATATATTTT	CASSQDAGEGNTIYF
.	TRBD2	TRBV6-4	TRBJ2-3	TGTGCCACCTCCCCCCGCGATAGCGGGGCAGATACGCAGTATTTT	CATSPRDSGADTQYF
.	.	TRBV6-1	TRBJ2-5	TGTGCCAGCAGCGAAACGCGAGAGACCCAGTACTTC	CASSETRETQYF
.	.	TRBV5-1	TRBJ2-1	TGCGCCAGCAGCTTGAGGTCTAGCGCCCAATTATACAATGAGCAGTTCTTC	CASSLRSSAQLYNEQFF
.	TRBD1	TRBV28	TRBJ1-2	TGTGCCAGCAGCCTGGGACAGGCCACCGGCGGCTACACCTTC	CASSLGQATGGYTF
.	TRBD1	TRBV7-2	TRBJ1-2	TGTGCCAGCAGCCCGAGGACAGGTGCCTACTATGGCTACACCTTC	CASSPRTGAYYGYTF
.	TRBD2	TRBV29-1	TRBJ2-1	TGCAGCGTCATAGCGGGAGTAGCCTACAATGAGCAGTTCTTC	CSVIAGVAYNEQFF
.	.	TRBV14	TRBJ1-2	TGTGCCAGCAGCCAAGAACCTCGAGGCTACACCTTC	CASSQEPRGYTF
.	TRBD1	TRBV7-6	TRBJ2-3	TGTGCCAGCAGCTTAGGAGTGACAGGGGGGGCAGATACGCAGTATTTT	CASSLGVTGGADTQYF
.	.	TRBV9	TRBJ1-2	TGTGCCAGCAGCGTAGGCGGACGCGCTAACTATGGCTACACCTTC	CASSVGGRANYGYTF
.	.	TRBV15	TRBJ2-3	TGTGCCACCAGCAGAGTTGGAGATACGCAGTATTTT	CATSRVGDTQYF
many	TRBD2	TRBV28	TRBJ2-7	TGTGCCAGCAGTCGCCCACTAGCGGGAGCCCACGAGCAGTACTTC	CASSRPLAGAHEQYF